This T cell receptor (beta chain) was sequenced during a study of T-cell memory formation after mild COVID-19. This CDR3 contains 14 residues. Germline CDR1 and CDR2: SGHRS and YFSETQ. Deletions cut 4 bases from V and 3 bases from J, with 13 bases between. This clonotype has ten or more counts. No antigen is known for it. Each CDR3 protein gets one entry after TCRdb re-called the 5' RACE reads with MiXCR. The sample contains 250,000 to 300,000 distinct CDR3 sequences, 15% to 20% of which appear only once. Study-wide results and caveats: The pre-infection memory compartment contained some responding clones, suggesting cross-reactive memory joined.

Sequences were obtained from PBMCs or a T cell subset sorted from them (not recorded which). The sequence was obtained from a man between 18 and 29 years old who had mild COVID-19 (a few samples of this study predate the infection). Cell type and time point are not known. The chain employs TRBV5-1 and TRBJ2-5, with D possibly being TRBD1 (6 bases). CDR3 DNA: TGCGCCAGCAGCCGAGGACAGTTAGAAGAGACCCAGTACTTC. As protein: CASSRGQLEETQYF.